The 25 T cell receptor beta chains reported below all come from one sample, sequenced in a study of T cell responses to AZD1222 COVID-19 vaccine. Clones were read by immunoSEQ multiplex PCR, and TCRdb kept only the in-frame ones, dropping some. Seen here are just under 80,000 clones, roughly nine tenths observed once, and the top ten hold more than 4.5%. The source material was peripheral blood, sampled 28 days after the second AZD1222 dose. Every receptor here comes from an adult who received the AZD1222 COVID-19 vaccine.

In DNA form, the CDR3 reads TGTGCCAGCAGCGTAGCTGGGGGACAAGGAGCGACCTACGAGCAGTACTTC. This gives the protein CASSVAGGQGATYEQYF. V usage is TRBV9 and J usage is TRBJ2-7; D might be TRBD1 (6 bases). Trimming left V 0 bases short and J 2 bases short, with 18 bases between. This CDR3 spans 17 amino acids. Germline V gene data show CDR1 as SGDLS and CDR2 as YYNGEE.

This chain links TRBV2 with TRBJ1-1, with 7 positions matching TRBD1. J gave up 1 base and V 7 bases, and 9 bases lay outside the gene matches. Germline V lookup: CDR1 SNHLY, CDR2 FYNNEI. There are 15 residues in the CDR3. CDR3 sequence (DNA): TGTGCCAGCACCTTAAACAGGGGCCAGAACACTGAAGCTTTCTTT. Amino acids: CASTLNRGQNTEAFF.

The V and J genes are TRBV2 and TRBJ1-6; 8 bases align to TRBD1. The trim removed 5 bases at V and 3 bases at J, leaving 3 bases unmatched. Germline loops: CDR1 SNHLY, CDR2 FYNNEI. There are 15 residues in the CDR3. The CDR3 region is CASSRQGRYNSPLHF. Here the CDR3 DNA reads TGTGCCAGCAGTCGACAGGGGCGCTATAATTCACCCCTCCACTTT.

V gene TRBV9 combines with J gene TRBJ1-2; no clear D. This CDR3 contains 13 residues. CDR1 and CDR2 (germline): SGDLS, YYNGEE. V was pared by 0 bases and J by 5 bases, with 8 bases between. The CDR3 DNA follows: TGTGCCAGCAGCGTAGTAGGGAGATATGGCTACACCTTC. Residues: CASSVVGRYGYTF. Looking up the rest from reference TRBV9 and TRBJ1-2 gives the full variable domain: DSGVTQTPKHLITATGQRVTLRCSPRSGDLSVYWYQQSLDQGLQFLIQYYNGEERAKGNILERFSAQQFPDLHSELNLSSLELGDSALYFCASSVVGRYGYTFGSGTRLTVV.

V is TRBV2 and J is TRBJ2-5; 12 bases align to TRBD2. With V trimmed by 4 bases and J by 4 bases, 16 bases remained unmatched. The CDR3 covers 19 residues. CDR1 is SNHLY and CDR2 is FYNNEI in the germline V gene. The CDR3, as DNA: TGTGCCAGCAGTGTCTGGGATAGACTAGCGGGAGACCCCTTAGAGACCCAGTACTTC. As protein: CASSVWDRLAGDPLETQYF.

The chain joins TRBV19 to TRBJ1-1; 10 bases are a match to TRBD1. After removal of 8 bases from V and 6 bases from J, the junction contained 6 bases not matched to a gene. Germline loops: CDR1 LNHDA, CDR2 SQIVND (reference sequence). The CDR3 is 13 residues long. This CDR3 reads CASEDRGVSEAFF. In DNA, the CDR3 is TGTGCCAGTGAGGACAGGGGGGTATCTGAAGCTTTCTTT.

Only a few counts were recorded for this clone. This chain uses TRBV7-8 with TRBJ2-7, with D hard to call. This CDR3 has 11 residues. Germline CDR1 reads SGHVS; CDR2 reads FQNEAQ. Trimming pared 5 bases from V and 2 bases from J, leaving 4 bases between. CDR3 region: CASSQAYEQYF. CDR3 coding DNA: TGTGCCAGCAGCCAAGCCTACGAGCAGTACTTC.

This chain connects TRBV5-6 to TRBJ1-5, with TRBD1 matching over 10 bases. Trimming removed 5 bases from V and 6 bases from J; junction bases left unmatched: 14. This CDR3 has 17 amino acids. Per the germline V gene, CDR1 is SGHDT and CDR2 is YYEEEE. Written as DNA, the CDR3 is TGTGCCAGCAGACGACAGGGGGCGCGCGGAGCGGGTCAGCCCCAGCATTTT. Protein sequence: CASRRQGARGAGQPQHF.

V usage is TRBV29-1 and J usage is TRBJ2-7, with D possibly being TRBD1 (7 bases). V was cut by 1 base and J by 3 bases, with 16 bases left in between. The CDR3 contains 15 residues. In germline, CDR1 is SQVTM, CDR2 ANQGSEA. CDR3 sequence (DNA): TGCAGCGTTGAAGTACAGGGGCTAGCGAGCTACGAGCAGTACTTC. Amino acid sequence: CSVEVQGLASYEQYF.

The V call is TRBV2, the J call TRBJ2-5; 9 bases fit TRBD2. The CDR3 is made up of 14 amino acids. The V gene end was trimmed by 9 bases and the J gene end by 1 base; junction bases not matched to a gene: 6. CDR1 and CDR2 (germline): SNHLY, FYNNEI. The CDR3 region is CARTSGSGQETQYF. The DNA of the CDR3 is TGTGCCAGAACTAGCGGGTCCGGCCAAGAGACCCAGTACTTC.

This clone was seen once. The J gene is TRBJ1-2, the V gene TRBV14; D not certain. The CDR3 covers 15 residues. The germline gives CDR1 SGHDN, CDR2 FVKESK. Trimming cost V 0 bases and J 2 bases, with 10 bases left between them. The CDR3 loop is CASSQEPGFNYGYTF. The CDR3 nucleotides read TGTGCCAGCAGCCAAGAACCGGGTTTCAACTATGGCTACACCTTC.

This rearrangement joins TRBV6-1 to TRBJ2-1; TRBD2 agrees at 7 bases. Germline-derived CDR1 and CDR2 are MNHNS and SASEGT. V shed 1 base and J 7 bases; nucleotides not matched to a gene: 7. This CDR3 spans 15 amino acids. The CDR3 DNA sequence: TGTGCCAGCAGTGAAGGGACTAGTGGTGGGAATGAGCAGTTCTTC. Amino acid sequence: CASSEGTSGGNEQFF.

The chain joins TRBV6-2 or TRBV6-3 to TRBJ2-7; 10 bases map to TRBD1. J lost 4 bases, V lost 6 bases, and 9 bases had no gene match. Per the germline V gene, CDR1 is MNHEY and CDR2 is SVGEGT. This CDR3 spans 15 amino acids. The CDR3 protein is CASSVGDRGMYEQYF. In DNA, the CDR3 is TGTGCCAGCAGCGTAGGGGACAGGGGTATGTACGAGCAGTACTTC.

This clone was detected a few times. Written as DNA, the CDR3 is TGTGCCAGTAAGGGACAGAATAATTCACCCCTCCACTTT. It specifies CASKGQNNSPLHF. This sequence joins TRBV19 and TRBJ1-6; 7 bases align to TRBD1. The CDR3 has 13 residues. J gave up 5 bases and V 7 bases, and 2 bases lay outside the gene matches. Germline values: CDR1 LNHDA, CDR2 SQIVND (reference sequence).

The chain joins TRBV11-3 to TRBJ2-7; D not certain. The length of the CDR3 is 13 residues. Germline V lookup: CDR1 SGHNT, CDR2 YENEEA. Trimming removed 4 bases from V and 0 bases from J, with 7 bases in between. The DNA of the CDR3 is TGTGCCAGCAGCTCCTCTAGCTCCTACGAGCAGTACTTC. It is translated as CASSSSSSYEQYF. Drawing the rest from reference TRBV11-3 and TRBJ2-7, the complete variable domain is EAGVVQSPRYKIIEKKQPVAFWCNPISGHNTLYWYLQNLGQGPELLIRYENEEAVDDSQLPKDRFSAERLKGVDSTLKIQPAELGDSAVYLCASSSSSSYEQYFGPGTRLTVT.

The chain is built from TRBV28 and TRBJ2-1; D is perhaps TRBD2 (5 bases). CDR3 length: 13 amino acids. Germline assignment: CDR1 MDHEN and CDR2 SYDVKM. V was trimmed by 6 bases and J by 4 bases, leaving 10 bases between them. As DNA, the CDR3 is TGTGCCAGCAGGGTAGCGAATTACAATGAGCAGTTCTTC. It yields the protein CASRVANYNEQFF.

The chain has TRBV12-3 or TRBV12-4 and TRBJ1-1; no firm D call. The V gene lost 5 bases and the J gene lost 7 bases, with 11 bases spanning the gap. The CDR3 contains 12 residues. The CDR3 spells CASSGPGFEAFF. CDR3 nucleotides: TGTGCCAGCAGTGGACCGGGCTTTGAAGCTTTCTTT.

The V gene is TRBV27, the J gene TRBJ2-7; 9 nucleotides align to TRBD2. V lost 3 bases and J lost 10; bases outside the gene matches: 7. The CDR3 has 13 amino acids. The germline V gene has CDR1 MNHEY and CDR2 SMNVEV (reference sequence). The CDR3 sequence is CASSFDSGSNQYF. In DNA, the CDR3 is TGTGCCAGCAGTTTCGATAGCGGGAGTAATCAGTACTTC.

J is TRBJ1-5 and V is TRBV6-6, with 7 bases that match TRBD1. With V trimmed by 5 bases and J by 0 bases, 10 bases remained unmatched. The CDR3 consists of 17 residues. Germline V gene sequence: CDR1 MNHNY, CDR2 SVGAGI (reference sequence). The CDR3 bases are TGTGCCAGCAGTCCTCGACAGGGCTCGTATAGCAATCAGCCCCAGCATTTT. It translates to CASSPRQGSYSNQPQHF.

The chain is built from TRBV7-8 and TRBJ1-2; D ambiguous. Germline loops: CDR1 SGHVS, CDR2 FQNEAQ. Trimming stripped 1 base from V and 2 bases from J, with 8 bases between. This CDR3 contains 14 residues. CDR3 in amino acids: CASSLGLTNYGYTF. Written as DNA, the CDR3 is TGTGCCAGCAGCTTAGGGCTTACAAACTATGGCTACACCTTC.

This clone was counted between two and nine times. The J gene is TRBJ1-1, the V gene TRBV23-1, with TRBD1 matching 8 bases. TRBV23-1 qualifies as an ORF whose function is uncertain. V lost 3 bases and J lost 1; bases outside the gene matches: 13. The CDR3 covers 18 residues. The CDR3 loop is CASSHYNAGDRGNTEAFF. For the CDR3, the DNA is TGCGCCAGCAGTCACTACAATGCGGGTGACAGGGGGAACACTGAAGCTTTCTTT.

This chain joins TRBV4-2 and TRBJ2-5, with D hard to call. Trimming pared 1 base from V and 4 bases from J, leaving 7 bases between. The CDR3 is 13 amino acids. Germline values: CDR1 LGHNA, CDR2 YNFKEQ. Here the CDR3 DNA reads TGTGCCAGCAGCCAAGCTCCCGCAGAGACCCAGTACTTC. Translated: CASSQAPAETQYF.

Turning to this clone: This specimen includes other DNA sequences encoding the same CDR3. The chain links TRBV5-1 to TRBJ1-1; 7 positions match TRBD1. The J segment lost 1 base and the V segment lost 4 bases, leaving 4 bases of the junction unmatched. The CDR3 is 14 amino acids. CDR1 SGHRS and CDR2 YFSETQ come from the germline V gene. The CDR3 is CASSLGTANTEAFF. CDR3 DNA: TGCGCCAGCAGCCTTGGGACAGCGAACACTGAAGCTTTCTTT. The complete variable domain, with remaining parts taken from reference TRBV5-1 and TRBJ1-1, reads KAGVTQTPRYLIKTRGQQVTLSCSPISGHRSVSWYQQTPGQGLQFLFEYFSETQRNKGNFPGRFSGRQFSNSRSEMNVSTLELGDSALYLCASSLGTANTEAFFGQGTRLTVV.

The chain employs TRBV18 and TRBJ1-6, with D uncertain. Per germline, CDR1 KGHSH and CDR2 LQKENI. V was pared by 2 bases and J by 6 bases, with 8 bases between. The CDR3 has 14 amino acids. As DNA, the CDR3 is TGTGCCAGCTCACCAGAGGGTTCTAATTCACCCCTCCACTTT. Protein: CASSPEGSNSPLHF. Full variable domain (missing parts from reference TRBV18 and TRBJ1-6): NAGVMQNPRHLVRRRGQEARLRCSPMKGHSHVYWYRQLPEEGLKFMVYLQKENIIDESGMPKERFSAEFPKEGPSILRIQQVVRGDSAAYFCASSPEGSNSPLHFGNGTRLTVT.

The CDR3 DNA sequence: TGTGCCAGTAGTTCGACGGGCTCAGATACGCAGTATTTT. Translated, it gives CASSSTGSDTQYF. This chain uses TRBV19 with TRBJ2-3; D is unclear. V shed 5 bases and J shed 4 bases, with 10 bases lying between them. The germline gives CDR1 LNHDA, CDR2 SQIVND (reference sequence). This CDR3 has 13 amino acids.